This TCR beta chain was recovered during a study of blood T cell repertoires in COVID-19. At the level of the study: Italy, Spain and the United States were the sources of the convalescent and acute COVID-19 samples. PBMCs, B-cell-depleted T cells, or T cells were the source of the cDNA or gDNA that made up the material.

In the original processing: By means of reference gene primer amplification, nucleated cell counts were estimated. Clones were sequenced by immunoSEQ multiplex PCR, and TCRdb holds only the in-frame ones, with some missing. V, J and clone size are taken as reported in that table, and D and trimming were inferred from the DNA itself. The sample includes under 95,000 clones, about four fifths of them seen just once. The sequence came from a woman in her seventies with acute or convalescent COVID-19. The sequencing input was peripheral blood.

CDR3 loop: CASSMEVATNEKLFF. The CDR3 nucleotides read TGTGCCAGCAGCATGGAGGTCGCAACTAATGAAAAACTGTTTTTT. The chain carries TRBV7-2 and TRBJ1-4, with D unresolved. The CDR3 length is 15 residues. Germline CDR1 reads SGHTA; CDR2 reads FQGNSA. Trimming shortened V by 5 bases and J by 0 bases, and 10 bases separated the two germline ends.